The 5 T cell receptor beta chains below come from one sample, sequenced in a study of CD8+ T cells in alopecia areata. Sequencing relied on a cDNA template that was reverse transcribed from extracted RNA. TCRdb's copy holds only in-frame clones and misses some; the assay was immunoSEQ multiplex PCR. The sample carries about 100,000 clones, approximately 60% recorded once. Source material: CD8+ T cells sorted from blood. Every receptor here comes from a human donor in good health.

The chain recombines TRBV5-6 with TRBJ2-5; 13 nucleotides match TRBD2. The length of the CDR3 is 19 residues. V lost 4 bases to trimming and J lost 7 bases; unmatched junction nucleotides: 19. The germline V gene has CDR1 SGHDT and CDR2 YYEEEE. CDR3 region: CASSPSFRTSGGVRWTQYF. As DNA, the CDR3 is TGTGCCAGCAGCCCCTCGTTCCGGACTAGCGGGGGTGTCCGGTGGACCCAGTACTTC.

This clone has more than one count but fewer than ten. An end of the junction does not agree with germline; a read error may underlie this. The J gene is TRBJ2-5, the V gene TRBV7-8; 9 bases agree with TRBD1. This CDR3 comprises 17 residues. The germline CDR1 and CDR2 sequences are SGHVS and FQNEAQ. The CDR3 protein is CASSQGQGMRGQETQYF. The DNA for the CDR3 is TGCGCCAGCAGCCAAGGACAGGGGATGCGAGGCCAAGAGACCCAGTACTTC. Full variable domain (missing parts from reference TRBV7-8 and TRBJ2-5): GAGVSQSPRYKVAKRGQDVALRCDPISGHVSLFWYQQALGQGPEFLTYFQNEAQLDKSGLPSDRFFAERPEGSVSTLKIQRTQQEDSAVYLCASSQGQGMRGQETQYFGPGTRLLVL.

The gene calls are TRBV13 and TRBJ1-1; D unresolved. Per the germline V gene, CDR1 is PRHDT and CDR2 is FYEKMQ (reference sequence). The CDR3 is 13 amino acids. The V and J ends lost 7 bases and 4 bases respectively, with 13 bases between them. The chain's CDR3 is CASMSTLSTEAFF. The CDR3 bases are TGTGCCAGCATGAGTACCCTGAGCACTGAAGCTTTCTTT.

The genes are TRBV6-6 and TRBJ1-2; D gene unclear. The length of the CDR3 is 13 residues. V lost 2 bases and J lost 7, with 11 bases in between. CDR1 and CDR2 (germline): MNHNY, SVGAGI (reference sequence). CDR3 region: CASSYAITLGYTF. CDR3 in DNA: TGTGCCAGCAGTTACGCGATAACTCTTGGCTACACCTTC.

The chain recombines TRBV29-1 with TRBJ2-6; D possibly matches TRBD1 or TRBD2 (5 bases each). CDR3 length equals 17 residues. Trimming took off 0 bases at V and 0 bases at J, with 12 bases between the two ends. CDR1 and CDR2 (germline): SQVTM, ANQGSEA. The CDR3 DNA follows: TGCAGCGTTGAAGATCAGAGAGGGGACTCTGGGGCCAACGTCCTGACTTTC. It yields the protein CSVEDQRGDSGANVLTF.